This T cell receptor (beta chain) is drawn from a study of regulatory T cells in long-lasting Graves disease. Building of the TCR beta libraries involved iRepertoire HTBI primers and Arm-PCR of CDR3 regions. How the authors handled the data: Segment identification across samples yielded 62 TRBV and more than twelve TRBJ segments. TCRdb analysed the multiplex PCR reads with MiXCR anew, one entry per CDR3 protein. These V and J calls rely on TCRdb rather than the paper's analysis. The table records about 660,000 distinct CDR3 sequences, 25% to 35% of them present only once. The germline V gene has CDR1 SGHVS and CDR2 FQNEAQ. This CDR3 has 15 amino acids. With 5 bases removed from V and 0 bases from J, the gap between germline ends came to 13 bases. The time point denotes: persistent/refractory GD, antithyroid drugs over 5 years with positive TRAb. TCR sequences were obtained from RNA taken from PBMCs.

The gene calls are TRBV7-8 and TRBJ1-2; TRBD1 might be the D (6 bases). Material: peripheral blood mononuclear cells (PBMCs), obtained when the disease was refractory, from a patient treated with antithyroid drugs. The receptor was derived from a female donor with Graves disease. In DNA, the CDR3 is TGTGCCAGCAGCCACACGTGGGACACTAACTATGGCTACACCTTC. Its protein product is CASSHTWDTNYGYTF.